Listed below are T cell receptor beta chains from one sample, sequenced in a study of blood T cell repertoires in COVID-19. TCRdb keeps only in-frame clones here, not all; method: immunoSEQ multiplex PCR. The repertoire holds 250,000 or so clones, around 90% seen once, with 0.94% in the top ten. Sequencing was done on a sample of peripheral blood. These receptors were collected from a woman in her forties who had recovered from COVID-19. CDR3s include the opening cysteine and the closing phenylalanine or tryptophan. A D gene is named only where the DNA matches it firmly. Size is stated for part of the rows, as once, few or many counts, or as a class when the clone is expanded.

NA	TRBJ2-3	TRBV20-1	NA	TGCAGTGCTCCCTTTCCAGATACGCAGTATTTT	CSAPFPDTQYF
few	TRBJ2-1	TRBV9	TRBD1	TGTGCCAGCAGCGTAGGCGGGACAGGGATAAATGAGCAGTTCTTC	CASSVGGTGINEQFF
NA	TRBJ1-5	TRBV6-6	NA	TGTGCCAGCAGTAATAGGGGGGAGGGACAGCCCCAGCATTTT	CASSNRGEGQPQHF
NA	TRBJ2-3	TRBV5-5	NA	TGTGCCAGCAGCTGGGAGGGCACAGATACGCAGTATTTT	CASSWEGTDTQYF
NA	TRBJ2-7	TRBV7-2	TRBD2	TGTGCCAGCAGCCATGGGATGCTAGCGGGCCTCTCCTACGAGCAGTACTTC	CASSHGMLAGLSYEQYF
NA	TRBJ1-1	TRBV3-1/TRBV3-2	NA	TGTGCCAGCAGCCAGTCAGGGGTGAACACTGAAGCTTTCTTT	CASSQSGVNTEAFF
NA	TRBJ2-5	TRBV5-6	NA	TGTGCCAGCAGCTTTCAGGGTGGTGAGACCCAGTACTTC	CASSFQGGETQYF
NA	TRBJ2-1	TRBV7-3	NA	TGTGCCAGCAGCTTAGCGGGAACGGGCAATGAGCAGTTCTTC	CASSLAGTGNEQFF
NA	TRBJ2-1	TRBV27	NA	TGTGCCACCAGGACTGCCCGTGAATCCTACAATGAGCAGTTCTTC	CATRTARESYNEQFF
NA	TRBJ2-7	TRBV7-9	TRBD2	TGTGCCAGCAGCCCAGGGCTCGGAACGGGAGGGAACTCCTACGAGCAGTACTTC	CASSPGLGTGGNSYEQYF
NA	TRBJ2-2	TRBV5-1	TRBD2	TGCGCCAGCAGCTTGCGGGCGGGGGAGAACACCGGGGAGCTGTTTTTT	CASSLRAGENTGELFF
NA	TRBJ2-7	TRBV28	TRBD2	TGTGCCAGCAACCACAAGGGGCTAGCGGGATTTTTGGACGAGCAGTACTTC	CASNHKGLAGFLDEQYF
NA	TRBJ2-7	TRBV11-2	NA	TGTGCCAGCAGCTTAGGCTACGAAGCTTACGAGCAGTACTTC	CASSLGYEAYEQYF
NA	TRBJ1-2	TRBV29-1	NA	TGCAGCGTTGTCGGCAGGGTCTATGGCTACACCTTC	CSVVGRVYGYTF
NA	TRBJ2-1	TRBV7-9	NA	TGTGCCAGCAGCCCAAGACAGGAGACGCGGCTACTCAATGAGCAGTTCTTC	CASSPRQETRLLNEQFF
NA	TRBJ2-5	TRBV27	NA	TGTGCCAGCAGTTTTCGTAGGGGTCCAGAGACCCAGTACTTC	CASSFRRGPETQYF
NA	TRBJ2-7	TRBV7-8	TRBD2	TGTGCCAGCAGCTTAGAGGTACTAGCGCCTTACGAGCAGTACTTC	CASSLEVLAPYEQYF
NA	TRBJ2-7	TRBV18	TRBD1	TGTGCCAGCTCATCGGACAGGGCGTCCTACGAGCAGTACTTC	CASSSDRASYEQYF
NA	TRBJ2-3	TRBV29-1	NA	TGCAGCGTTGAAATACTAGATACGCAGTATTTT	CSVEILDTQYF
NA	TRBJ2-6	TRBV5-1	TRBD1	TGCGCCAGCAGCTTGGCATTACCCCAGGGGGCTGGGGCCAACGTCCTGACTTTC	CASSLALPQGAGANVLTF
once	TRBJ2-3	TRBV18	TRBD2	TGTGCCAGCTCATCGCCCGTTCAGGGACTAGTTTGGTATTTT	CASSSPVQGLVWYF
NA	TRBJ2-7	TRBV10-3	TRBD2	TGTGCCATCAGTGAGTCTCGGACTAGCGAAGCCTACGAGCAGTACTTC	CAISESRTSEAYEQYF
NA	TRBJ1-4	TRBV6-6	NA	TGTGCCAGCGCCGGGACGGCCCTGGGGGGTGAAAAACTGTTTTTT	CASAGTALGGEKLFF
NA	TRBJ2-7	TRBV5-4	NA	TGTGCCAGCAGCTTGTCTTGGCAGTACTTC	CASSLSWQYF
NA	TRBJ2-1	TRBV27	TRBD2	TGTGCCAGCAGTTTATTACTAGCGGGATCCGGGGGGGCCTACAATGAGCAGTTCTTC	CASSLLLAGSGGAYNEQFF
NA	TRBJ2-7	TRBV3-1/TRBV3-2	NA	TGTGCCAGCAGCCAAGGTGTTGGCAAGCAGTACTTC	CASSQGVGKQYF
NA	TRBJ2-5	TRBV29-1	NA	TGCAGCGCCGTACGTGGGGCACAAGAGACCCAGTACTTC	CSAVRGAQETQYF